This T cell receptor (beta chain) is drawn from a study of T-cell memory formation after mild COVID-19 (dated by TCRdb to about 2021). At the level of the whole study: TCR sequence clusters from the two donors were found to be largely donor specific. The cohort comprised two young, previously healthy adult volunteers, one female and one male. In two donors, T-cell clones that expanded and contracted after mild COVID-19 were tracked by sequencing TCRalpha and TCRbeta repertoires over time. Broader findings and caveats from the paper: Only two mild cases were covered in the study, and larger cohorts including severe cases with pre-infection samples were considered necessary. Some responding clones were detected in pre-infection memory, suggesting pre-existing cross-reactive memory T cells joined the SARS-CoV-2 response. Contracting CD4+ clones were found mainly in CM and EM memory subsets, while CD8+ clones were enriched in EMRA. SARS-CoV-2 specificity of the second-wave clones peaking on day 37 was not confirmed. Clones contracting from day 15 to 85 had balanced CD4/CD8 phenotypes, while a second wave expanding from day 15 to 37 was biased towards CD4+.

PBMCs were isolated by Ficoll-Paque density gradient centrifugation. Sequencer: Illumina NovaSeq 6000. Using 5'RACE with constant-segment primers, TCRalpha and TCRbeta cDNA libraries were constructed, with sample barcodes and unique molecular identifiers added in the process. Trizol reagent was used to extract RNA from every sample. Library amplification was performed in two PCR steps, and a second sample barcode and Illumina TruSeq adapters were introduced in the second step. Libraries were sequenced on an Illumina NovaSeq with 2 x 150 bp paired-end reads. The study's own analysis went as follows. With migec v1.2.7, reads were demultiplexed and then collapsed into UMI-guided consensus sequences. Using mixcr v2.1.11, UMI consensuses were aligned to TRA and TRB V and J templates and then assembled into clonotypes. Clonotypes were classified as expanded or contracted when called significant by both edgeR and NoisET, with noise models trained on biological replicates. For edgeR calls, the cutoffs were a false discovery rate-adjusted p below 0.01 and a log2 fold-change threshold of 1. As an exploratory analysis of dynamics, max-normalized trajectories of the 1000 most abundant clonotypes were examined by PCA with hierarchical clustering. Separately sequenced CD4+ and CD8+ repertoires were used to assign a CD4 or CD8 phenotype to each responding clone. The public reads were run again by TCRdb, first through fastp at Q25 and then through MiXCR, and only productive beta chains were kept. Every distinct CDR3 protein forms one entry, paired with its most common genes and DNA. TCRdb's processing, not the authors', yielded these V and J calls. This sample holds approximately 480,000 distinct CDR3 sequences; 15% to 20% were observed only once. Together, the top ten hold more than 9% of the sample.

Only a few counts were recorded for this clonotype. Its antigen remains unidentified. Base qualities are missing; no much larger clone stands one base away. The trim is 0 bases for V and 6 bases for J, with a gap of 10 bases between the germline ends. Counted from cysteine to phenylalanine, this CDR3 has 13 amino acids. Only CDR3 DNA remains: 39 bases, in frame from the first base. In the germline V gene, CDR1 corresponds to SGHDT and CDR2 to YYEEEE. The V gene is TRBV5-6 and the J gene is TRBJ2-7; a tentative D call is TRBD2 (6 bases match). Sequencing was carried out using PBMCs or a T cell subset sorted from them (not recorded which). The receptor was derived from an adult woman who had mild COVID-19 (a few samples of this study predate the infection). The sample titles of this study are shuffled in the database, so cell type and time point are left out; the donor was told from shared clones. CDR3 loop: CASSLVGDFEQYF. In nucleotides, the sequence is TGTGCCAGCAGCTTGGTTGGGGACTTCGAGCAGTACTTC.